The text below deals with one T cell receptor (beta chain). Its cognate antigen is unknown. The entry originates in a study of T-cell memory formation after mild COVID-19. TCRdb re-called the 5' RACE reads with MiXCR, one entry per CDR3 protein. The sample holds about 360,000 distinct CDR3 sequences, approximately 15% seen once. V was clipped by 3 bases and J by 8 bases; unmatched bases: 11. Germline CDR1 reads DFQATT; CDR2 reads SNEGSKA (reference sequence). This CDR3 region has 15 residues. Points from the study as a whole: Contracting CD4+ clones were located mainly in CM and EM, and CD8+ clones in EMRA.

The receptor comes from a man in his late teens or twenties who had mild COVID-19 (a few samples of this study predate the infection). Cell type and time point are not known. The sequencing input was PBMCs or a T cell subset sorted from them (not recorded which). The V and J genes are TRBV20-1 and TRBJ2-1; 9 positions match TRBD2. The CDR3 DNA reads as TGCAGTGCTAGTAGCGGGAGAGGTCGCGGTGATGAGCAGTTCTTC. Translation gives CSASSGRGRGDEQFF.